This paragraph reports one T cell receptor beta chain. In the original analysis: Amplified reference gene primers provided the basis for estimating nucleated cell counts. The assay was immunoSEQ multiplex PCR, and TCRdb's table has in-frame clones only and misses some. V, J and clone size derive from that table, while D and trimming were established from the DNA sequence. This sample has 70,000 to 75,000 clones, with more than 80% found just once. This record belongs to a study of blood T cell repertoires in COVID-19. On the study more broadly: Spain, Italy and the United States supplied samples that represented acute and convalescent COVID-19.

The germline V gene has CDR1 SNHLY and CDR2 FYNNEI. Between the trimmed V and J ends, which lost 8 bases and 7 bases, there was a span of 20 bases. CDR3 length: 14 amino acids. The specimen was peripheral blood. V usage is TRBV2 and J usage is TRBJ2-5; tentative D call: TRBD2 (6 bases). This receptor was identified in a woman in her seventies with acute or convalescent COVID-19. The CDR3 spells CASSDYPDSGTQYF. DNA of the CDR3: TGTGCCAGCTCGGACTACCCGGATTCGGGGACCCAGTACTTC. Supplemented by reference TRBV2 and TRBJ2-5, the full variable domain reads EPEVTQTPSHQVTQMGQEVILRCVPISNHLYFYWYRQILGQKVEFLVSFYNNEISEKSEIFDDQFSVERPDGSNFTLKIRSTKLEDSAMYFCASSDYPDSGTQYFGPGTRLLVL.